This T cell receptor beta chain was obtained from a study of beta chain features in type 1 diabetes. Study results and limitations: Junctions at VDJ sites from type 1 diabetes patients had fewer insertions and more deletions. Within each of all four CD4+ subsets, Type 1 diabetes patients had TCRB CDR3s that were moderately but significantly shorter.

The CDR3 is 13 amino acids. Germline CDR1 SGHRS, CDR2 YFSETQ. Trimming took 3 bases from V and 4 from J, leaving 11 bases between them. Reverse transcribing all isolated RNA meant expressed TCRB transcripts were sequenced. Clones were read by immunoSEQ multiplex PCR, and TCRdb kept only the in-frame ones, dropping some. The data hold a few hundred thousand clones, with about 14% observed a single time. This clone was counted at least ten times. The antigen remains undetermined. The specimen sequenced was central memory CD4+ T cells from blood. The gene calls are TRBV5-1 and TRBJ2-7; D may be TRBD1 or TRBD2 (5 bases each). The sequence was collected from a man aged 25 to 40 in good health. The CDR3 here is CASSWKEGYEQYV. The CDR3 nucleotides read TGCGCCAGCAGCTGGAAAGAGGGGTACGAGCAGTACGTC.